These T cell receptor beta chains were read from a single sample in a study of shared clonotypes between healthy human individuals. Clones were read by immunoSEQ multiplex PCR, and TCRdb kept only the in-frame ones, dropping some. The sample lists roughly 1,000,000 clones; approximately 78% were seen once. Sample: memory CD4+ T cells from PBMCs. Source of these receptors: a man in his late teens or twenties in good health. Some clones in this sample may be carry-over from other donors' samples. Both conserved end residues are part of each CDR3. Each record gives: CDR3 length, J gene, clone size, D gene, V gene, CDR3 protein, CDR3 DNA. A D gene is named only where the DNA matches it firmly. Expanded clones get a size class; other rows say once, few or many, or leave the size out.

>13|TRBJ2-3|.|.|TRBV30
CAWSLRGSPTQYF
TGTGCCTGGAGTTTGAGGGGAAGCCCTACGCAGTATTTT
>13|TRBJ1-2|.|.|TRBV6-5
CASRTSGVAGYTF
TGTGCCAGCAGGACCTCAGGGGTGGCTGGCTACACCTTC
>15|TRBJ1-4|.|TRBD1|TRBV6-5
CASSLVQGAGEKLFF
TGTGCCAGCAGTTTGGTACAGGGGGCGGGTGAAAAACTGTTTTTT
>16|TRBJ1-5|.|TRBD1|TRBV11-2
CASSSGTGGGNQPQHF
TGTGCCAGCAGCTCCGGGACAGGGGGCGGCAATCAGCCCCAGCATTTT
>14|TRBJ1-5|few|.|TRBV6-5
CASSYSQGVQPQHF
TGTGCCAGCAGTTACTCGCAAGGGGTTCAGCCCCAGCATTTT
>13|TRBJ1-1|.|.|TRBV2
CASTIRAGTEAFF
TGTGCCAGCACCATTAGGGCAGGGACTGAAGCTTTCTTT
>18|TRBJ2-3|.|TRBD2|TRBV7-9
CASSAAPGTSGTADTQYF
TGTGCCAGCAGCGCCGCCCCCGGGACTAGCGGGACAGCAGATACGCAGTATTTT
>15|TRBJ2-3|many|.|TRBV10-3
CAITAGRSYTDTQYF
TGTGCCATCACCGCGGGCAGGTCCTACACAGATACGCAGTATTTT
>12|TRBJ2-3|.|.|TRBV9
CASSQAGDTQYF
TGTGCCAGCAGCCAGGCGGGAGATACGCAGTATTTT
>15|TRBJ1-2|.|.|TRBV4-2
CASSQDAGGDYGYTF
TGTGCCAGCAGCCAAGACGCCGGAGGAGACTATGGCTACACCTTC
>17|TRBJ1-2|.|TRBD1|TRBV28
CASSSGGLGSTNYGYTF
TGTGCCAGCAGTTCAGGGGGCTTGGGCTCTACTAACTATGGCTACACCTTC
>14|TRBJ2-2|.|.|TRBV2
CASSPTSNTGELFF
TGTGCCAGCAGTCCCACTAGCAACACCGGGGAGCTGTTTTTT
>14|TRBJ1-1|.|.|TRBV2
CASSVGGRVTEAFF
TGTGCCAGCAGTGTCGGGGGGCGCGTCACTGAAGCTTTCTTT
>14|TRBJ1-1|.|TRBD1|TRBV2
CASGTGGANTEAFF
TGTGCCAGCGGGACAGGGGGCGCGAACACTGAAGCTTTCTTT
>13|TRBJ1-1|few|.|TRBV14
CASSRQVGTEAFF
TGTGCCAGCAGCCGACAGGTGGGGACTGAAGCTTTCTTT
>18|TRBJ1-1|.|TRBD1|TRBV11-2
CASSLYATGGPLNTEAFF
TGTGCCAGCAGCTTATATGCGACAGGGGGCCCTTTGAACACTGAAGCTTTCTTT
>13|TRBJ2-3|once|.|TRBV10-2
CASSKAGGDTQYF
TGCGCCAGCAGTAAGGCGGGTGGGGATACGCAGTATTTT
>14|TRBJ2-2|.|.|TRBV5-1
CASKRASDTGELFF
TGCGCCAGCAAAAGGGCATCGGACACCGGGGAGCTGTTTTTT
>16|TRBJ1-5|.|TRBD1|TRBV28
CASSFRDRGRFQPQHF
TGTGCCAGCAGTTTTAGGGACAGGGGGCGATTTCAGCCCCAGCATTTT
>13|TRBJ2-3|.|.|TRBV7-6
CASRRLGTDTQYF
TGTGCCAGCAGGCGGCTGGGCACAGATACGCAGTATTTT
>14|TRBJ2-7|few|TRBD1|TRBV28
CASRYNRDRSEQYF
TGTGCCAGCAGATACAATAGGGACAGAAGCGAGCAGTACTTC
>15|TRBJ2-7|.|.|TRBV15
CATSLLPSGNYEQYF
TGTGCCACCAGCCTTCTTCCCTCAGGGAACTACGAGCAGTACTTC
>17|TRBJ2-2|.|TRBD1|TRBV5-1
CATNRGQGASNTGELFF
TGCGCCACTAACAGGGGGCAGGGGGCCTCGAACACCGGGGAGCTGTTTTTT
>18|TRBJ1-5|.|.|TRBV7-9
CASSLVGRGSASNQPQHF
TGTGCCAGCAGCTTAGTGGGGAGAGGCTCCGCTAGCAATCAGCCCCAGCATTTT
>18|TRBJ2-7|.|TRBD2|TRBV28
CASSLWRGRGLAGGEQYF
TGTGCCAGCAGTTTATGGCGCGGGAGAGGACTAGCGGGGGGGGAGCAGTACTTC
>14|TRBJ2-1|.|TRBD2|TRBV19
CASSRTSLRDEQFF
TGTGCCAGTTCCCGGACTAGTCTTAGAGACGAGCAGTTCTTC
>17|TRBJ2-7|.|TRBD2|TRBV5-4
CASSHGPLAEAPYEQYF
TGTGCCAGCAGCCACGGTCCCCTAGCGGAGGCCCCCTACGAGCAGTACTTC
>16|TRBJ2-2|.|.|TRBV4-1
CASSPRTEMNTGELFF
TGCGCCAGCAGCCCTCGGACAGAGATGAACACCGGGGAGCTGTTTTTT
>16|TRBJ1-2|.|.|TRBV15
CATSKYPTGRASGYTF
TGTGCCACCAGCAAATATCCTACCGGGAGGGCGAGTGGCTACACCTTC